What follows are 16 T cell receptor beta chains derived from one specimen sequenced in a study of identifying expanded T cells in peripheral blood. The assay was immunoSEQ multiplex PCR, and TCRdb's table has in-frame clones only and misses some. Of 65,000 to 95,000 clones in the sample, approximately 90% are singletons; the top ten hold 7% to 7.5%. Sequencing was performed on blood. Source of these receptors: a person aged 18 to 70 in good health.

The rearrangement uses TRBV27 and TRBJ2-7; TRBD2 agrees at 10 bases. With V trimmed by 6 bases and J by 6 bases, 11 bases remained unmatched. Germline assignment: CDR1 MNHEY and CDR2 SMNVEV (reference sequence). The CDR3 is 15 amino acids. CDR3 DNA: TGTGCCAGCAGCCTTGTAGCGGGAGGAGATGGCGAGCAGTACTTC. This gives the protein CASSLVAGGDGEQYF.

CDR3 coding DNA: TGTGCCAGCAGCATAGGACTAGCGACGAGCGGGGAGCTGTTTTTT. Protein sequence: CASSIGLATSGELFF. The rearrangement joins TRBV7-3 to TRBJ2-2; 9 nucleotides align to TRBD2. The junction had 8 bases not matched to a gene; V was cut back by 5 bases and J by 7 bases. The CDR3 sequence is 15 residues long. Germline values: CDR1 SGHTA, CDR2 FQGTGA.

The chain employs TRBV2 and TRBJ2-1; D ambiguous. V dropped 3 bases and J dropped 8 bases, with 8 bases sitting between them. The V gene's germline CDR1 is SNHLY and CDR2 FYNNEI. The CDR3 consists of 12 residues. For the CDR3, the DNA is TGTGCCAGCAGTGACAGTCGCGATGAGCAGTTCTTC. This gives the protein CASSDSRDEQFF.

The gene calls are TRBV7-6 and TRBJ1-4; 8 bases match TRBD1. With 4 bases clipped from V and 8 bases from J, the junction kept 6 bases outside the gene matches. CDR3 length equals 14 residues. Germline V gene lookup returns CDR1 SGHVS and CDR2 FNYEAQ. CDR3 residues: CASSSGQGGEKLFF. CDR3 nucleotide sequence: TGTGCCAGCAGCTCTGGACAGGGTGGCGAAAAACTGTTTTTT.

The rearrangement joins TRBV27 to TRBJ2-7, with TRBD2 as a possible D gene (7 bases). With 8 bases removed from V and 5 bases from J, the gap between germline ends came to 19 bases. The CDR3 consists of 14 residues. The germline gives CDR1 MNHEY, CDR2 SMNVEV (reference sequence). DNA for the CDR3: TGTGCCAGCGCCTGGGAGGGGGAGAGTAACGAGCAGTACTTC. Translating gives CASAWEGESNEQYF.

V gene TRBV19 combines with J gene TRBJ2-7; no clear D gene. CDR3 size: 13 residues. CDR1 and CDR2 from the germline V gene are LNHDA and SQIVND (reference sequence). V lost 3 bases, J lost 4 bases, and 10 bases lay in between. The CDR3 is CASSIAVRYEQYF. CDR3 DNA sequence: TGTGCCAGTAGTATTGCAGTTCGGTACGAGCAGTACTTC. Filled out from reference TRBV19 and TRBJ2-7, the complete variable domain reads DGGITQSPKYLFRKEGQNVTLSCEQNLNHDAMYWYRQDPGQGLRLIYYSQIVNDFQKGDIAEGYSVSREKKESFPLTVTSAQKNPTAFYLCASSIAVRYEQYFGPGTRLTVT.

This clone was recorded only once. The V gene is TRBV9, the J gene TRBJ2-2, with D unclear. Germline-derived CDR1 and CDR2 are SGDLS and YYNGEE. The CDR3 covers 16 residues. The V end was cut by 0 bases, the J end by 9 bases, with 18 bases between. CDR3 sequence reads: CASSVASPLELRELFF. In nucleotides, the CDR3 is TGTGCCAGCAGCGTAGCTTCACCCTTAGAGCTCCGGGAGCTGTTTTTT.

The chain links TRBV5-1 to TRBJ1-3; D unresolved. The V end was cut by 0 bases, the J end by 4 bases, with 11 bases between. CDR3 length equals 15 residues. Germline-derived CDR1 and CDR2 are SGHRS and YFSETQ. The CDR3 region has the DNA TGCGCCAGCAGCTTGGGAAGCATGGTCGGAAACACCATATATTTT. Protein product: CASSLGSMVGNTIYF.

This chain connects TRBV6-1 to TRBJ2-7, with D perhaps matching TRBD2 (6 bases). The CDR3 is 15 amino acids. Looked up from germline, CDR1 is MNHNS and CDR2 is SASEGT. V lost 1 base and J lost 2, with 12 bases in between. The CDR3 DNA follows: TGTGCCAGCAGTGAAGGGGGAGGATCTCCCTACGAGCAGTACTTC. This translates into CASSEGGGSPYEQYF.

The chain couples TRBV25-1 to TRBJ2-7, with 8 bases lining up with TRBD1. Trimming at V came to 2 bases and at J to 0 bases, leaving 9 bases not matched to a gene. Germline CDR1 MGHDK, CDR2 SYGVNS. This CDR3 region has 17 residues. Written as DNA, the CDR3 is TGTGCCAGCAGTGAACAGTCCGGGACAGGAAACTCCTACGAGCAGTACTTC. This gives the protein CASSEQSGTGNSYEQYF.

This sequence joins TRBV7-8 and TRBJ2-7; perhaps TRBD2 as D (7 bases). The CDR3 contains 15 residues. CDR1 is SGHVS, CDR2 FQNEAQ, per germline. Trimming took 5 bases from V and 0 from J, leaving 14 bases between them. The CDR3 sequence: CASSLEAGASYEQYF. CDR3 in DNA: TGTGCCAGCAGCCTAGAGGCGGGGGCCTCCTACGAGCAGTACTTC.

V usage is TRBV7-8 and J usage is TRBJ2-7; no firm D call. Germline V gene lookup returns CDR1 SGHVS and CDR2 FQNEAQ. The CDR3 length is 13 residues. V was pared by 5 bases and J by 4 bases, with 12 bases between. The CDR3 nucleotides are TGTGCCAGCAGCCGAACGGTGGGTTACGAGCAGTACTTC. Translation: CASSRTVGYEQYF.

This clone was observed a single time. The J gene is TRBJ1-1, the V gene TRBV7-9; no clear D. Trimming stripped 1 base from V and 3 bases from J, with 12 bases between. The CDR3 extends over 15 amino acids. Germline values: CDR1 SEHNR, CDR2 FQNEAQ (reference sequence). This chain's CDR3 is CASSLEILRHTEAFF. The DNA of the CDR3 is TGTGCCAGCAGCTTAGAGATTTTACGCCACACTGAAGCTTTCTTT.

The chain is built from TRBV30 and TRBJ1-1, with 7 bases aligning to TRBD1. CDR3 size: 14 residues. Trimming removed 0 bases from V and 3 bases from J; junction bases left unmatched: 4. The V gene's germline CDR1 is GTSNPN and CDR2 SVGIG (reference sequence). The CDR3 region has the DNA TGTGCCTGGAGTGTAAAGGGGGCGGACACTGAAGCTTTCTTT. It specifies CAWSVKGADTEAFF.

The chain is built from TRBV5-1 and TRBJ2-3; D remains unclear. This CDR3 is built from 12 residues. Germline V CDR1 and CDR2: SGHRS, YFSETQ. V shed 2 bases and J shed 5 bases, with 6 bases lying between them. In DNA form, the CDR3 reads TGCGCCAGCAGCTTTGAGCAAGATACGCAGTATTTT. Translating gives CASSFEQDTQYF.

The chain employs TRBV27 and TRBJ1-1; 7 positions match TRBD1. J lost 1 base, V lost 6 bases, and 2 bases had no gene match. The CDR3 is 13 residues long. The germline V gene has CDR1 MNHEY and CDR2 SMNVEV (reference sequence). The CDR3 DNA follows: TGTGCCAGCAGAGGGGGCCCGAACACTGAAGCTTTCTTT. Translation gives CASRGGPNTEAFF.